This T cell receptor beta chain was documented in a study of blood T cell repertoires in COVID-19. Study as a whole: The origin of the acute and convalescent COVID-19 samples was the United States, Italy and Spain. T cells, B-cell-depleted T cells, or PBMCs provided the cDNA or gDNA that served as material.

The assay was immunoSEQ multiplex PCR, and TCRdb's table has in-frame clones only and misses some. The sample consists of 200,000 to 250,000 clones, about 91% of them appearing once. Between the trimmed V and J ends, which lost 3 bases and 0 bases, there was a span of 15 bases. There are 17 residues in the CDR3. CDR1 LNHDA and CDR2 SQIVND come from the germline V gene (reference sequence). Cohorts were based on clinical histories the participants reported. The specimen was PBMCs or T cells enriched from blood (not recorded which). This TCR was sampled from a woman in her 50s with acute COVID-19. The chain carries TRBV19 and TRBJ1-5, with D perhaps matching TRBD1 (5 bases). CDR3 sequence: CASSIIADTFSNQPQHF. Written as DNA, the CDR3 is TGTGCCAGTAGTATTATAGCGGACACCTTTAGCAATCAGCCCCAGCATTTT.